This entry lists 17 T cell receptor beta chains sequenced from one sample in a study of cytomegalovirus exposure and HLA in healthy donors. The PCR contained 60 Vbeta and 13 Jbeta primers. Profiling relied on immunoSEQ multiplex PCR, and the TCRdb table lists in-frame clones only, not all of them. The sample shows more than 120,000 clones, roughly 80% of them seen only once. The sequenced material came from PBMCs. These receptors were collected from a woman in her 30s in good health and CMV-seronegative.

This clone has only one observation. V usage is TRBV5-4 and J usage is TRBJ2-7, with TRBD1 identical over 7 bases. The germline V gene has CDR1 SGHNT and CDR2 YYREEE (reference sequence). Trimming at V came to 3 bases and at J to 0 bases, leaving 3 bases not matched to a gene. The CDR3 covers 14 residues. CDR3 nucleotide sequence: TGTGCCAGCAGCTCCCGGGACAGCTCCTACGAGCAGTACTTC. Protein: CASSSRDSSYEQYF.

This clone has only a few counts. This chain joins TRBV2 and TRBJ1-5; tentative D call: TRBD1 (6 bases). From germline, CDR1 is SNHLY and CDR2 FYNNEI. V lost 8 bases and J 4 bases, leaving 15 bases between the germline ends. The CDR3 totals 14 residues. Here the CDR3 DNA reads TGTGCCAGCCAGAGGGGGGGGATTAATCAGCCCCAGCATTTT. As protein: CASQRGGINQPQHF.

The chain is built from TRBV9 and TRBJ1-1, with 7 bases identical to TRBD1. This CDR3 comprises 14 residues. CDR1 and CDR2 (germline): SGDLS, YYNGEE. V trimming: 4 bases; J trimming: 1 base; junction bases outside the gene matches: 4. The CDR3 DNA is TGTGCCAGCAGCCCCAGGGACAGGAACACTGAAGCTTTCTTT. Translating it yields CASSPRDRNTEAFF.

The chain links TRBV5-1 to TRBJ2-3; TRBD2 matches at 14 bases. V was clipped by 3 bases and J by 5 bases; unmatched bases: 5. This CDR3 spans 16 amino acids. Germline CDR1 and CDR2: SGHRS and YFSETQ. Here the CDR3 reads CASSSGLAGVGDTQYF. In nucleotides, the CDR3 is TGCGCCAGCAGCTCGGGACTAGCGGGAGTGGGAGATACGCAGTATTTT.

The rearrangement uses TRBV2 and TRBJ2-7; D is uncertain. CDR1 is SNHLY, CDR2 FYNNEI, per germline. V gave up 3 bases and J gave up 1 base, with 10 bases separating them. The CDR3 totals 14 residues. The CDR3 loop reads CASSDAAPSYEQYF. CDR3 DNA: TGTGCCAGCAGTGATGCGGCCCCGTCCTACGAGCAGTACTTC.

The gene calls are TRBV29-1 and TRBJ2-7; 8 bases map to TRBD1. CDR1 and CDR2 from the germline V gene are SQVTM and ANQGSEA. The V segment lost 7 bases and the J segment 4 bases; nucleotides outside the gene matches: 6. This CDR3 spans 12 amino acids. CDR3 residues: CSAGQGLYEQYF. CDR3 nucleotide sequence: TGCAGCGCAGGACAGGGACTTTACGAGCAGTACTTC.

The rearrangement uses TRBV19 and TRBJ2-3, with D tentatively TRBD2 (6 bases). The V gene's germline CDR1 is LNHDA and CDR2 SQIVND (reference sequence). Deletions cut 5 bases from V and 2 bases from J, with 17 bases between. This CDR3 comprises 16 residues. CDR3 loop: CASSWGDPRYTDTQYF. In nucleotides, the CDR3 is TGTGCCAGTAGTTGGGGGGACCCCCGCTACACAGATACGCAGTATTTT.

The chain has TRBV6-5 and TRBJ2-7; 7 positions match TRBD1. J gave up 0 bases and V 5 bases, and 1 base lay outside the gene matches. CDR3 length: 13 residues. Germline CDR1 is MNHEY and CDR2 is SVGAGI. DNA of the CDR3: TGTGCCAGCAGTCGGACAGGCTCCTACGAGCAGTACTTC. It codes for CASSRTGSYEQYF.

V usage is TRBV18 and J usage is TRBJ1-3; D is unresolved. Germline assignment: CDR1 KGHSH and CDR2 LQKENI. The CDR3 covers 15 residues. V lost 6 bases, J lost 8 bases, and 20 bases lay in between. CDR3 nucleotides: TGTGCCAGCTCTCCCCCCGGGTCGTTTGGTGACACCATATATTTT. This gives the protein CASSPPGSFGDTIYF.

The V gene is TRBV7-6, the J gene TRBJ2-7; a possible D gene is TRBD2 (5 bases). Germline V gives CDR1 SGHVS, CDR2 FNYEAQ. V lost 1 base and J lost 3, with 13 bases in between. The CDR3 length is 15 residues. Here the CDR3 reads CASSLGGSRDYEQYF. In DNA form, the CDR3 reads TGTGCCAGCAGCTTAGGAGGCTCCCGGGACTACGAGCAGTACTTC.

The chain links TRBV27 to TRBJ1-5; no clear D gene. CDR3 length: 13 residues. V gave up 3 bases and J gave up 7 bases, with 10 bases separating them. Germline V gives CDR1 MNHEY, CDR2 SMNVEV (reference sequence). CDR3 sequence reads: CASSFRGNQPQHF. CDR3 bases: TGTGCCAGCAGTTTTCGGGGAAACCAGCCCCAGCATTTT.

J is TRBJ2-3 and V is TRBV6-4, with D uncertain. V was trimmed by 0 bases and J by 4 bases, leaving 14 bases between them. This CDR3 contains 16 residues. Germline V gives CDR1 MRHNA, CDR2 SNTAGT. CDR3 region: CASSDSLAGSPDTQYF. Here the CDR3 DNA reads TGTGCCAGCAGTGACTCTTTGGCAGGATCCCCAGATACGCAGTATTTT.

The chain employs TRBV27 and TRBJ1-4, with D tentatively TRBD1 (5 bases). V shed 6 bases and J shed 11 bases, with 19 bases lying between them. Germline CDR1 is MNHEY and CDR2 is SMNVEV (reference sequence). CDR3 size: 14 residues. In DNA form, the CDR3 reads TGTGCCAGCAGCACACTCCAGGGTCGAAGTAAACTGTTTTTT. The encoded protein is CASSTLQGRSKLFF.

This clone was observed a few times. This chain links TRBV6-6 with TRBJ1-1; possibly TRBD1 for D (5 bases). The CDR3 has 13 amino acids. Germline values: CDR1 MNHNY, CDR2 SVGAGI (reference sequence). The germline V and J ends were trimmed by 8 bases and 6 bases, with 16 bases remaining between them. CDR3 protein: CASQSRGESEAFF. CDR3 in DNA: TGTGCCAGCCAGAGTCGGGGGGAATCTGAAGCTTTCTTT.

The chain couples TRBV18 to TRBJ1-1, with D hard to call. The CDR3 is made up of 14 amino acids. The V and J ends lost 2 bases and 2 bases respectively, with 9 bases between them. Germline V CDR1 and CDR2: KGHSH, LQKENI. CDR3 sequence reads: CASSPRHSNTEAFF. The DNA for the CDR3 is TGTGCCAGCTCACCAAGACATTCCAACACTGAAGCTTTCTTT.

The genes are TRBV28 and TRBJ1-4; possibly TRBD1 for D (5 bases). Looked up from germline, CDR1 is MDHEN and CDR2 is SYDVKM. Trimming stripped 2 bases from V and 0 bases from J, with 13 bases between. The CDR3 totals 17 residues. The CDR3 reads CASSLPRGGATNEKLFF. The CDR3 nucleotides are TGTGCCAGCAGTTTACCTCGGGGGGGGGCAACTAATGAAAAACTGTTTTTT.

The V gene is TRBV12-5, the J gene TRBJ2-2; 7 bases line up with TRBD2. The CDR3 length is 17 residues. The V gene's germline CDR1 is LGHNT and CDR2 FRNRAP. With V trimmed by 8 bases and J by 5 bases, 17 bases remained unmatched. CDR3 protein: CASNSGGQGRRTGELFF. CDR3 bases: TGTGCTAGTAATTCGGGGGGTCAGGGAAGACGGACCGGGGAGCTGTTTTTT.